This T cell receptor (beta chain) originates from a study of shared clonotypes between healthy human individuals. The V gene's germline CDR1 is ENHRY and CDR2 SYGVKD. V lost 10 bases and J lost 2; bases outside the gene matches: 12. The CDR3 runs to 15 residues. This was a deep-level run. Sequenced by immunoSEQ multiplex PCR; TCRdb stores in-frame clones only, minus some. The repertoire holds around 990,000 clones, around 77% seen once, with almost 0.9% in the top ten. Findings of the study overall: Specimens sampled were limited to blood, with tissue repertoires likely differing.

Concerning this clone: What it binds is not known.

The sequenced material came from memory CD4+ T cells from PBMCs. Subset: CD45RA-negative fraction. The sequence derives from a young man in good health. Some clones in this sample may be carry-over from other donors' samples. The V gene is TRBV10-3, the J gene TRBJ2-3; 7 bases agree with TRBD2. The CDR3 is CATQAGTPSTDTQYF. CDR3 nucleotides: TGTGCCACCCAAGCGGGAACACCTTCCACAGATACGCAGTATTTT.